This T cell receptor beta chain came from a study of CD4+ T cells in melanoma. This clone was detected only a few times. Assay used: immunoSEQ multiplex PCR; TCRdb lists only in-frame clones, some missing. The sample yields 10,000 or so clones, 60% to 70% seen once. Germline CDR1 WSHSY, CDR2 SAAADI. The V and J ends lost 6 bases and 8 bases respectively, with 13 bases between them. The CDR3 has 13 residues. The chain is built from TRBV10-2 and TRBJ1-4, with TRBD1 as a possible D gene (5 bases). The clonotype was recovered from a human donor with melanoma. The sequencing input was cells from a culture (not recorded whether cultured in vitro). The CDR3 DNA is TGCGCCAGCAGAGACAGCAGCATGGAAAAACTGTTTTTT. It yields the protein CASRDSSMEKLFF.